This T cell receptor (beta chain) was documented in a study of CD8 T cells in Susac syndrome. Random hexamers were used to reverse transcribe an amount of about 0.45 to 1 ug RNA. TCRdb fed the immunoSEQ multiplex PCR reads into MiXCR, producing one record per CDR3 protein. Of roughly 150,000 distinct CDR3 sequences in the sample, less than 95% are singletons; the top ten hold over 0.09%. From germline, CDR1 is ENHRY and CDR2 SYGVKD. The V end was cut by 6 bases, the J end by 2 bases, with 12 bases between. This CDR3 region has 14 residues. This receptor was identified in a human donor with multiple sclerosis. Sequencing input: CD4+ T cells from PBMCs. V gene TRBV10-3 combines with J gene TRBJ2-3; perhaps TRBD1 as D (5 bases). The CDR3 spells CAISRQTDTDTQYF. The CDR3 nucleotides read TGTGCCATCAGCCGACAGACCGACACAGATACGCAGTATTTT.